Shown below are 25 T cell receptor beta chains from a single sample sequenced in a study of T cells in Graves' hyperthyroidism and ophthalmopathy. Researchers amplified the TCR beta CDR3 regions from RNA transcripts. The HTBI set primed first-round TCR CDR3 RT-PCR. Via MiXCR, TCRdb re-called the multiplex PCR reads, giving one row per CDR3 protein. The table shows hundreds of thousands of distinct CDR3 sequences, with less than 30% occurring only once. Material: blood. The receptors were gathered from a man aged 35 to 55 with Graves' hyperthyroidism that later progressed to Graves' ophthalmopathy.

This clonotype has a count of ten or more. The gene calls are TRBV6-1 and TRBJ1-2; weak D call: TRBD1 (5 bases). Trimming shortened V by 3 bases and J by 4 bases, and 15 bases separated the two germline ends. The V gene's germline CDR1 is MNHNS and CDR2 SASEGT. The CDR3 is made up of 15 amino acids. The CDR3, as DNA: TGTGCCAGCAGTGACCCACTGACAGCCCCCTATGGCTACACCTTC. As protein: CASSDPLTAPYGYTF.

Remarks on this clonotype: With a much larger clone just one base away, this may be a read error. The J gene is TRBJ1-6, the V gene TRBV10-1, with 8 bases matching TRBD1. Germline V CDR1 and CDR2: WNHNN, SYGVQD (reference sequence). The CDR3 totals 13 residues. After removal of 7 bases from V and 9 bases from J, the junction contained 5 bases not matched to a gene. CDR3 sequence (DNA): TGCGCCAGCATCGGACAGGGAACTTCACCCCTCCACTTT. Its translation: CASIGQGTSPLHF.

This clonotype was picked up many times. This may stem from a read error, because a much larger clone lies one nucleotide away. Here the CDR3 reads CANIKYTSGTQYF. The CDR3 DNA is TGTGCCAACATAAAGTATACGTCCGGGACCCAGTACTTC. J is TRBJ2-5 and V is TRBV28; D is unresolved. Per the germline V gene, CDR1 is MDHEN and CDR2 is SYDVKM. This CDR3 spans 13 amino acids. Trimming removed 10 bases at V and 7 bases at J, with 19 bases between.

The chain has TRBV6-4 and TRBJ2-7; unclear D gene. CDR1 and CDR2 (germline): MRHNA, SNTAGT. The CDR3 contains 14 residues. V lost 4 bases and J lost 2, with 12 bases in between. This CDR3 is CASSVGHGPYEQYF. The CDR3 DNA reads TGTGCCAGCAGTGTAGGTCACGGACCCTACGAGCAGTACTTC.

The V gene is TRBV7-2, the J gene TRBJ2-7, with TRBD2 matching over 9 bases. With V trimmed by 5 bases and J by 2 bases, 7 bases remained unmatched. The length of the CDR3 is 15 residues. Germline-derived CDR1 and CDR2 are SGHTA and FQGNSA. CDR3 amino acids: CASSPRGGRAYEQYF. CDR3 DNA sequence: TGTGCCAGCAGCCCCCGGGGCGGGAGGGCCTACGAGCAGTACTTC.

Ten or more counts support this clonotype. This chain links TRBV6-1 with TRBJ1-3; D remains unclear. Trimming took off 6 bases at V and 2 bases at J, with 8 bases between the two ends. Germline V gene lookup returns CDR1 MNHNS and CDR2 SASEGT. The CDR3 has 13 amino acids. CDR3 nucleotides: TGTGCCAGCAGGGAGGGTGCTGGAAACACCATATATTTT. It encodes CASREGAGNTIYF.

The CDR3 DNA reads as TGCAGCGTTGGTAGCACCGGGGAGCTGTTTTTT. Its translation: CSVGSTGELFF. The chain employs TRBV29-1 and TRBJ2-2; no definite D call. V was clipped by 4 bases and J by 4 bases, with 4 bases between them. CDR3 length: 11 residues. Germline V gene lookup returns CDR1 SQVTM and CDR2 ANQGSEA.

In its sample, this clonotype was seen many times. V usage is TRBV27 and J usage is TRBJ1-1; the match to TRBD1 covers 7 bases. V dropped 6 bases and J dropped 1; count of bases not matched to a gene: 5. The CDR3 contains 14 residues. Germline loops: CDR1 MNHEY, CDR2 SMNVEV (reference sequence). CDR3 in amino acids: CASSVRQGNTEAFF. The CDR3 coding sequence is TGTGCCAGCAGCGTAAGACAGGGGAACACTGAAGCTTTCTTT.

This clonotype occurred many times. J is TRBJ2-5 and V is TRBV20-1, with a possible D match to TRBD2 (7 bases). The CDR3 is made up of 15 amino acids. Germline V gene data show CDR1 as DFQATT and CDR2 as SNEGSKA (reference sequence). Trimming stripped 4 bases from V and 0 bases from J, with 15 bases between. The CDR3 protein is CSAKGGERYQETQYF. In DNA, the CDR3 is TGCAGTGCTAAAGGGGGGGAAAGGTACCAAGAGACCCAGTACTTC.

This clonotype was picked up many times. The rearrangement links TRBV10-2 to TRBJ1-2; TRBD1 might be the D (5 bases). This CDR3 region has 14 residues. The ends were cut back, 7 bases at V and 0 bases at J, with 12 bases in the middle. Germline values: CDR1 WSHSY, CDR2 SAAADI. In DNA, the CDR3 is TGCGCCAGCACAGGACACCAATCTAACTATGGCTACACCTTC. This translates into CASTGHQSNYGYTF.

This clonotype was counted at least ten times. The CDR3 here is CASSLPSLAGYTF. In nucleotides, the CDR3 is TGTGCCAGCAGCTTACCCTCCTTGGCAGGCTACACCTTC. The chain has TRBV7-2 and TRBJ1-2, with no clear D. This CDR3 comprises 13 residues. CDR1 and CDR2 from the germline V gene are SGHTA and FQGNSA. Trimming took off 2 bases at V and 8 bases at J, with 12 bases between the two ends.

This clonotype has at least ten counts. This chain connects TRBV5-1 to TRBJ2-7, with no clear D. Trimming cost V 1 base and J 1 base, with 6 bases left between them. CDR3 length: 13 residues. Germline V gene lookup returns CDR1 SGHRS and CDR2 YFSETQ. The CDR3 sequence: CASSLLGSYEQYF. The CDR3 DNA reads TGCGCCAGCAGCTTGTTGGGTTCCTACGAGCAGTACTTC.

This clonotype was counted once. V is TRBV12-3 or TRBV12-4 and J is TRBJ2-5, with TRBD2 as a possible D gene (6 bases). This CDR3 spans 16 amino acids. Trimming stripped 5 bases from V and 6 bases from J, with 22 bases between. The CDR3 bases are TGTGCCAGCAGTAATGGGGAGGCGCGCGGGTTGCAGACCCAGTACTTC. The encoded protein is CASSNGEARGLQTQYF.

At least ten counts were recorded for this clonotype. The chain links TRBV12-3 or TRBV12-4 to TRBJ2-7; D is possibly TRBD1 or TRBD2 (6 bases each). Trimming removed 6 bases at V and 6 bases at J, with 18 bases between. CDR3 length: 14 residues. The CDR3 DNA sequence: TGTGCCAGCAGCCCAGGGGAGGTTTACGGCGAGCAGTACTTC. Encoded protein: CASSPGEVYGEQYF.

This clonotype was observed at least ten times. This CDR3 reads CASSTLATTDTQYF. For the CDR3, the DNA is TGTGCCAGCAGCACCCTCGCTACCACAGATACGCAGTATTTT. The rearrangement joins TRBV9 to TRBJ2-3; D gene ambiguous. The CDR3 sequence is 14 residues long. Trimming removed 4 bases from V and 2 bases from J, with 11 bases in between. Per germline, CDR1 SGDLS and CDR2 YYNGEE.

The V gene is TRBV6-1, the J gene TRBJ1-5; TRBD1 might be the D (5 bases). V lost 8 bases and J lost 2, with 13 bases in between. This CDR3 is built from 14 residues. In germline, CDR1 is MNHNS, CDR2 SASEGT. CDR3 sequence: CASALVRGNQPQHF. The CDR3 DNA reads as TGTGCCAGCGCTCTAGTCAGGGGCAATCAGCCCCAGCATTTT.

Ten or more counts support this clonotype. The chain has TRBV5-1 and TRBJ2-7; a possible D gene is TRBD2 (6 bases). Trimming stripped 0 bases from V and 3 bases from J, with 10 bases between. The CDR3 totals 14 residues. CDR1 is SGHRS, CDR2 YFSETQ, per germline. The CDR3 loop is CASSLAGTLYEQYF. The CDR3 DNA reads TGCGCCAGCAGCTTGGCCGGGACTCTCTACGAGCAGTACTTC.

This clonotype has a single count. The chain recombines TRBV5-1 with TRBJ2-7; TRBD2 is a possible D gene (5 bases). Trimming left V 5 bases short and J 2 bases short, with 11 bases between. CDR3 length equals 13 residues. CDR1 SGHRS and CDR2 YFSETQ come from the germline V gene. The DNA of the CDR3 is TGCGCCAGCAGAATGGACGGGGCCTACGAGCAGTACTTC. Protein sequence: CASRMDGAYEQYF.

There are many counts of this clonotype. This chain's CDR3 is CASSLTGVNNQPQHF. In nucleotides, the CDR3 is TGTGCCAGCAGCCTAACAGGGGTAAACAATCAGCCCCAGCATTTT. V and J are TRBV7-2 and TRBJ1-5, with 7 nucleotides matching TRBD1. CDR1 and CDR2 (germline): SGHTA, FQGNSA. The CDR3 contains 15 residues. The junction had 7 bases not matched to a gene; V was cut back by 5 bases and J by 3 bases.

This clonotype was detected ten times or more. This chain joins TRBV6-2 or TRBV6-3 and TRBJ1-1, with 10 bases lining up with TRBD1. With 6 bases clipped from V and 6 bases from J, the junction kept 10 bases outside the gene matches. Germline CDR1 is MNHEY and CDR2 is SVGEGT. The CDR3 runs to 15 residues. In nucleotides, the CDR3 is TGTGCCAGCAGGCGACAGGGGGCGGGTTTCGCTGAAGCTTTCTTT. It yields the protein CASRRQGAGFAEAFF.

The genes are TRBV18 and TRBJ1-5; TRBD1 matches 9 bases. CDR1 KGHSH and CDR2 LQKENI come from the germline V gene. J lost 7 bases, V lost 6 bases, and 10 bases had no gene match. This CDR3 is built from 15 residues. The DNA of the CDR3 is TGTGCCAGCTCTACCAAAACAGGGGGCGGCCAGCCCCAGCATTTT. Translated: CASSTKTGGGQPQHF.

The rearrangement joins TRBV7-8 to TRBJ1-5; weak D call: TRBD1 (6 bases). The CDR3 has 15 amino acids. V gave up 5 bases and J gave up 2 bases, with 13 bases separating them. Germline assignment: CDR1 SGHVS and CDR2 FQNEAQ. This chain's CDR3 is CASSPTGLGNQPQHF. CDR3 coding DNA: TGTGCCAGCAGCCCTACAGGGCTGGGCAATCAGCCCCAGCATTTT.

There are many counts of this clonotype. This CDR3 is CASRPDRDQPQHF. The CDR3 bases are TGTGCCAGCAGACCCGACAGGGATCAGCCCCAGCATTTT. The V and J genes are TRBV6-5 and TRBJ1-5; TRBD1 aligns across 7 bases. The CDR3 has 13 amino acids. The J segment lost 5 bases and the V segment lost 6 bases, leaving 4 bases of the junction unmatched. Germline V lookup: CDR1 MNHEY, CDR2 SVGAGI.

This clonotype was observed many times. The V call is TRBV6-7, the J call TRBJ1-1; 7 bases fit TRBD1. TRBV6-7 is placed among ORFs of uncertain function. The J segment lost 8 bases and the V segment lost 5 bases, leaving 8 bases of the junction unmatched. There are 13 residues in the CDR3. The CDR3 nucleotides are TGTGCCAGCAGTAAGACAGGGCTCTTGGAAGCTTTCTTT. It specifies CASSKTGLLEAFF.

This chain joins TRBV30 and TRBJ2-5; D remains ambiguous. Germline CDR1 is GTSNPN and CDR2 is SVGIG (reference sequence). V lost 1 base, J lost 1 base, and 7 bases lay in between. The CDR3 spans 13 residues. CDR3 protein: CAWSGHSQETQYF. DNA for the CDR3: TGTGCCTGGAGTGGGCACAGCCAAGAGACCCAGTACTTC.